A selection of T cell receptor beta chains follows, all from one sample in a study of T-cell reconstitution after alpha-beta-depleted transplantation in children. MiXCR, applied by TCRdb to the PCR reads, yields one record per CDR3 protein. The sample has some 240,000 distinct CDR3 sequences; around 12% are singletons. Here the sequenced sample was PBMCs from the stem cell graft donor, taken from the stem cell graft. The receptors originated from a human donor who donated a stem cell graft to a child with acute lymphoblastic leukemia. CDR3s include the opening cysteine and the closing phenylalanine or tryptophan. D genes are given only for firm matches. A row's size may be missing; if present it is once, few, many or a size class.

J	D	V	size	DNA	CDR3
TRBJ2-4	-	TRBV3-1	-	TGTGCCAGCACCCAAGAATATAGTTGGGGGAATGAGGCCAAAAACATTCAGTACTTC	CASTQEYSWGNEAKNIQYF
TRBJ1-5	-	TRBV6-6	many	TGTGCCAGGTTGAATCAGCCCCAGCATTTT	CARLNQPQHF
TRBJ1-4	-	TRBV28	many	TGTGCCAGCAGTTCAGGGGTTGGAGCTAATGAAAAACTGTTTTTT	CASSSGVGANEKLFF
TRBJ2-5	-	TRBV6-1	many	TGTGCCAGCAGGGCGGTTGGCACCCCGCAGAGAGAGACCCAGTACTTC	CASRAVGTPQRETQYF
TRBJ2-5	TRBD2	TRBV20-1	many	TGCAGTGCTAGCCGCGGGAGAGACCAAGAGACCCAGTACTTC	CSASRGRDQETQYF
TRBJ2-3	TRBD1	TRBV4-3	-	TGCGCCAGCAGCTTCACAGGGGGCACAGATACGCAGTATTTT	CASSFTGGTDTQYF
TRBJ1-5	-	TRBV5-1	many	TGCGCCAGCAGCTTGGGGTCAGCTAATCAGCCCCAGCATTTT	CASSLGSANQPQHF
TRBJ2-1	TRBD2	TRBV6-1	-	TGTGCCAGCAGTGAACATGGGGGGGGTGGGGAGCAGTTCTTC	CASSEHGGGGEQFF
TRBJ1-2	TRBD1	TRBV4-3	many	TGCGCCAGCAGCCAAGGAAGGGGGCATGGCTACACCTTC	CASSQGRGHGYTF
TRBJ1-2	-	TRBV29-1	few	TGCAGCGTTGATGTTGGCTACACCTTC	CSVDVGYTF
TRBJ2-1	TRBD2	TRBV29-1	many	TGCAGCGTTGGACTAGCGTACAATGAGCAGTTCTTC	CSVGLAYNEQFF
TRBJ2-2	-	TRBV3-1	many	TGTGCCAGCAGGCAAGCGGCGCCCACCGGGGAGCTGTTTTTT	CASRQAAPTGELFF
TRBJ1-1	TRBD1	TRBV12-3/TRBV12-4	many	TGTGCCAGCAGTTCTTCAGACAGGGGGCTTAGGTACACTGAAGCTTTCTTT	CASSSSDRGLRYTEAFF
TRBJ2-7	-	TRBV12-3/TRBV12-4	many	TGTGCCAGCGCCTCGGACTCATGGAGCTCCTACGAGCAGTACTTC	CASASDSWSSYEQYF
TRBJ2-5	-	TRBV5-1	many	TGCGCCAGCAGCCCCGCGGGCAGACAGCCCCAAGAGACCCAGTACTTC	CASSPAGRQPQETQYF
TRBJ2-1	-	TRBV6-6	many	TGTGCCAGCAGTTACTCGGCCACCTTGGCGCAGTTCTTC	CASSYSATLAQFF
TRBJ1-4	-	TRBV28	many	TGTGCCAGCAGCCGACCATGGACAGATGCAACTAATGAAAAACTGTTTTTT	CASSRPWTDATNEKLFF
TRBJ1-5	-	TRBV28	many	TGTGCCAGCAGTCTAAGACCCTATGGGAGGGGGGATCAGCCCCAGCATTTT	CASSLRPYGRGDQPQHF
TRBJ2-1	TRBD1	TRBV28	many	TGTGCCAGCAGTTGGGACAGGGGCTACAATGAGCAGTTCTTC	CASSWDRGYNEQFF